The present entry profiles one T cell receptor (beta chain) with its context. Which antigen it targets is not known. No quality values exist for individual bases; no much larger clone is one base distant. Following the manufacturer's recommendations, the immunoSEQ kit was used to generate TCR beta libraries from genomic DNA. Library preparation used a first multiplex PCR with proprietary primers, then a second PCR adding unique barcodes, with bead cleanups after each round. A kit-provided positive control reaction and a negative control reaction were included in every sample batch. The final libraries were assessed on an Agilent 4200 TapeStation D1000 ScreenTape, pooled by volume, and quantified by qPCR. Sequencing was performed on an Illumina NextSeq500 using a MidOutput 150-cycle cartridge, with 156 Read1 cycles, 15 Index1 cycles, and the kit custom primers. The pooled library was loaded at roughly 1 pM with an approximately 20% PhiX control spike-in. The authors processed their data as follows. The vendor-processed data were analyzed in R, and a clonotype was defined as all T cells that share the same CDR3 nucleotide sequence. In the clone abundance analyses, frequencies were normalized to the 10,000 most abundant clones in each sample. Public T cell clones, which averaged fewer than five per sample, were excluded before analysis. A difference in abundance of at least 32-fold between compartments was used to define tumor-enriched and baseline blood-enriched clonotypes. Clonotypes expanded or contracted between blood time points were identified with a beta-binomial differential abundance model. The Baroni-Urbani and Buser coefficient was used to measure tumor-blood repertoire similarity, and groups were compared with two-tailed Wilcoxon tests in R. TCRdb obtained this table from immuneACCESS and retained in-frame rearrangements with V and J assigned. These tables miss some clones; where compared with another copy, unresolved V genes account for less than half of the shortfall, and the remainder is unexplained. The V and J calls and the clone size are those of that table, but D and trimming were determined from the DNA. The sample table shows 140,000 or so clones, and around nine tenths are seen once. Of the sample, 12% falls within the top ten clones.

The time point label here, explained by the study, means: baseline pretreatment blood. The treatment or condition label corresponds to: 15 Gy SBRT to primary tumor, nephrectomy 4 weeks later. To follow tumor-enriched clonotypes, serial peripheral blood was collected from radiation-treated patients at baseline and at 2 weeks and 4 weeks after SBRT. All patients had renal cell carcinoma with clear cell pathology. The QIAamp DNA Blood Mini Kit (Qiagen) was used to prepare genomic DNA for TCR sequencing. Samples were included in the analyses only if all quality control checks were passed. The data were taken from a study of radiation and T cells in renal cell carcinoma (dated by TCRdb to about 2020). Study-wide context: Samples came from a clinical trial, in which primary renal cell carcinomas received 15 Gy stereotactic body radiation therapy followed by nephrectomy 4 weeks later. TCR beta sequencing covered approximately 50 samples in total, comprising 25 or so tumors and approximately 27 peripheral blood samples. Across all 50 or so samples, several million unique CDR3 nucleotide sequences, encoding 2,658,974 unique CDR3 amino acid sequences, were identified. What the authors observed across the whole study: Blood repertoire dynamics were not followed beyond 4 weeks after treatment. In blood, the top tumor clonotypes increased between baseline and 2 weeks post-radiation and then shrank by 4 weeks, which suggests that tumor-resident clones expanded only transiently. Effects of radiation dose or scheduling on the TCR repertoire could not be addressed with the single-armed trial design. No pretreatment tumor biopsies were available, so the baseline intratumoral presence of clonotypes could not be determined.

Via the germline V gene, CDR1 is SNHLY and CDR2 FYNNEI. Counted from cysteine to phenylalanine, this CDR3 has 12 amino acids. The CDR3 DNA has 36 bases and is translated from base 1. Sequences were derived from blood, sampled from a patient whose treatment included radiotherapy and nephrectomy. This TCR was sampled from a woman in her forties or fifties with renal cell carcinoma. The receptor chain draws on TRBV2 and TRBJ2-2, with a weak D call of TRBD2 (5 bases match). The bases read TGTGCAGCCGAATTGGAGGCCGGGGAGCTGTTTTTT. This gives the protein CAAELEAGELFF. Extended through the reference TRBV2 and TRBJ2-2 proteins, this CDR3 yields the full variable domain: EPEVTQTPSHQVTQMGQEVILRCVPISNHLYFYWYRQILGQKVEFLVSFYNNEISEKSEIFDDQFSVERPDGSNFTLKIRSTKLEDSAMYFCAAELEAGELFFGEGSRLTVL.